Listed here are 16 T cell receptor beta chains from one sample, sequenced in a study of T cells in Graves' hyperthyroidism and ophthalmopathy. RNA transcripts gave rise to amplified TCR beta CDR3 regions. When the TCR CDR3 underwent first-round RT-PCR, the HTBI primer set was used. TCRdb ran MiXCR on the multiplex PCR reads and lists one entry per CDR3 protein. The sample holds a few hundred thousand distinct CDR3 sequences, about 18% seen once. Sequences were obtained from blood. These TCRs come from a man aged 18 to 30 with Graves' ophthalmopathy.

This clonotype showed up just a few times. CDR3 loop: CASSARSLQNTGELFF. Here the CDR3 DNA reads TGTGCCAGCAGCGCACGAAGTCTACAGAACACCGGGGAGCTGTTTTTT. The chain recombines TRBV9 with TRBJ2-2; no clear D. Germline V gene data show CDR1 as SGDLS and CDR2 as YYNGEE. V was cut by 3 bases and J by 1 base, with 13 bases left in between. This CDR3 has 16 residues.

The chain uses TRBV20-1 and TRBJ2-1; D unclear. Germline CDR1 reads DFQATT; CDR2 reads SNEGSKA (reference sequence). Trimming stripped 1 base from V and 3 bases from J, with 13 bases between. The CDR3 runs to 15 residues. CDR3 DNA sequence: TGCAGTGCTAGAGGGAACAAGGGTGGCTACAATGAGCAGTTCTTC. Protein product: CSARGNKGGYNEQFF.

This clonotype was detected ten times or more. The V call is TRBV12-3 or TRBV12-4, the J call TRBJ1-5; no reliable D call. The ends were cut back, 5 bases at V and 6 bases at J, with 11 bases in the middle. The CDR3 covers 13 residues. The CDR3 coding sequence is TGTGCCAGCAGTGCAAGGAGCGGTCAGCCCCAGCATTTT. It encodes CASSARSGQPQHF.

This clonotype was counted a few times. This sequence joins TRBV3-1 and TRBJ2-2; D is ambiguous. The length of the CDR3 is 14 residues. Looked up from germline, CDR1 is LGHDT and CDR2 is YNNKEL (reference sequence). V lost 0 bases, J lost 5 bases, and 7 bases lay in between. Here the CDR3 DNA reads TGTGCCAGCAGCCAAGAAACGGAAACCGGGGAGCTGTTTTTT. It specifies CASSQETETGELFF.

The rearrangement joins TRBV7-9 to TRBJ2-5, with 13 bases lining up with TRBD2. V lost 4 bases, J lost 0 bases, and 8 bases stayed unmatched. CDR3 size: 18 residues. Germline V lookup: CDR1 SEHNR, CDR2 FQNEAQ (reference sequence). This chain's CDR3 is CASSSPSTSGGDQETQYF. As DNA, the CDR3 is TGTGCCAGCAGCTCTCCTTCTACTAGCGGGGGGGACCAAGAGACCCAGTACTTC. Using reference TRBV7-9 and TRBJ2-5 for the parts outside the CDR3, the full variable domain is DTGVSQNPRHKITKRGQNVTFRCDPISEHNRLYWYRQTLGQGPEFLTYFQNEAQLEKSRLLSDRFSAERPKGSFSTLEIQRTEQGDSAMYLCASSSPSTSGGDQETQYFGPGTRLLVL.

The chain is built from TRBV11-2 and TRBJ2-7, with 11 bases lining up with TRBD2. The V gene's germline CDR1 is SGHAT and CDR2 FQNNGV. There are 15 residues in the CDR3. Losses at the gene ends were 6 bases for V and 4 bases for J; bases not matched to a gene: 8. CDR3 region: CASSPRGLAAYEQYF. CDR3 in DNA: TGTGCCAGCAGTCCTCGGGGACTAGCGGCTTACGAGCAGTACTTC.

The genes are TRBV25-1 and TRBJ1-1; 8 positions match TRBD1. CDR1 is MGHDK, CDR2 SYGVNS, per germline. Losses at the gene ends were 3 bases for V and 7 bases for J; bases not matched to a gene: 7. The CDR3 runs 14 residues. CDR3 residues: CASSEIDRGGEAFF. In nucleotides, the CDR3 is TGTGCCAGCAGTGAGATAGACAGGGGTGGTGAAGCTTTCTTT.

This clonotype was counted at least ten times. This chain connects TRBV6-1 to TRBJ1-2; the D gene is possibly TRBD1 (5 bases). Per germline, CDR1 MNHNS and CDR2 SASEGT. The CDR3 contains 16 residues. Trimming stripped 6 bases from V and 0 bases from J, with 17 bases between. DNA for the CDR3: TGTGCCAGCAGGGAGTCCGGGACCCTGACTAACTATGGCTACACCTTC. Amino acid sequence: CASRESGTLTNYGYTF.

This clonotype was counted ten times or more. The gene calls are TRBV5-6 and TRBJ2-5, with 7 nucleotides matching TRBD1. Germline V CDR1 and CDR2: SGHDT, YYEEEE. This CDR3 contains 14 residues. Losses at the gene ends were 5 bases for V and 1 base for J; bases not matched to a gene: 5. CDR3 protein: CASRGGQIQETQYF. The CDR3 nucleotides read TGTGCCAGCAGAGGGGGACAGATCCAAGAGACCCAGTACTTC.

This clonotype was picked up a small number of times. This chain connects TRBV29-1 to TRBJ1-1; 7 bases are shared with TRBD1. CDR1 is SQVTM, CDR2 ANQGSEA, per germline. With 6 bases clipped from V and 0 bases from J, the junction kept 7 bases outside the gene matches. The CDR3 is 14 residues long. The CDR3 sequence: CSVRTGEMNTEAFF. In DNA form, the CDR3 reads TGCAGCGTGAGGACAGGCGAAATGAACACTGAAGCTTTCTTT.

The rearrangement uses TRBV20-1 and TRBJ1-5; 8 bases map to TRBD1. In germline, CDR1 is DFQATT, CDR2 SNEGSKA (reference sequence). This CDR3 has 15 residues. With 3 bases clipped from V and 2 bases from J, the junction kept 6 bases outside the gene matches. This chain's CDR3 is CSARDRDWGNQPQHF. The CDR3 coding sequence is TGCAGTGCTAGGGACAGGGATTGGGGCAATCAGCCCCAGCATTTT.

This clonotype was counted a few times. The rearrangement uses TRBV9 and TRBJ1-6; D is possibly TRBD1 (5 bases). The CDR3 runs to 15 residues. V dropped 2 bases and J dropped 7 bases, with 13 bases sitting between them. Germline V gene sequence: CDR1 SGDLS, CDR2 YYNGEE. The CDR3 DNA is TGTGCCAGCAGCGTGTCTGTAGAGGGGAATTCACCCCTCCACTTT. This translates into CASSVSVEGNSPLHF.

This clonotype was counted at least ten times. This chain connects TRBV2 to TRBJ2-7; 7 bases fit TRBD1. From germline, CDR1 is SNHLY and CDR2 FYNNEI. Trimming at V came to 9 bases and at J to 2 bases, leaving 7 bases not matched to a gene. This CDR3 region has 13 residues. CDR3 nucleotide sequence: TGTGCCAGTCGACTGACAGGGACCTACGAGCAGTACTTC. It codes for CASRLTGTYEQYF.

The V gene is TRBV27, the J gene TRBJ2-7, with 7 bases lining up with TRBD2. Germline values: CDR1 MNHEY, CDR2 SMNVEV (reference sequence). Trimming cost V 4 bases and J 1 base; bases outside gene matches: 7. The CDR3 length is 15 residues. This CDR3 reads CASSSPAGASYEQYF. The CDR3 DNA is TGTGCCAGCAGTTCTCCCGCGGGAGCATCCTACGAGCAGTACTTC.

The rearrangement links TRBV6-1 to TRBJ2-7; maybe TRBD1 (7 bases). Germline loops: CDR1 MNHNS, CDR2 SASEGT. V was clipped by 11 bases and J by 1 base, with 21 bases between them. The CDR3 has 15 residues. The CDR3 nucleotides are TGTGCCGCAGCCGGACAGGACTATAAATCCTACGAGCAGTACTTC. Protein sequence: CAAAGQDYKSYEQYF.

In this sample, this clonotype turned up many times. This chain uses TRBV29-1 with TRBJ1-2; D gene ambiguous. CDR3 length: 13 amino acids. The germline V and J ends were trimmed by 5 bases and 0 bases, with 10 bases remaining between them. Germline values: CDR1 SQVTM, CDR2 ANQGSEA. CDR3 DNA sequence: TGCAGCGTTTGGAAGGAGTCTAACTATGGCTACACCTTC. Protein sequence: CSVWKESNYGYTF.